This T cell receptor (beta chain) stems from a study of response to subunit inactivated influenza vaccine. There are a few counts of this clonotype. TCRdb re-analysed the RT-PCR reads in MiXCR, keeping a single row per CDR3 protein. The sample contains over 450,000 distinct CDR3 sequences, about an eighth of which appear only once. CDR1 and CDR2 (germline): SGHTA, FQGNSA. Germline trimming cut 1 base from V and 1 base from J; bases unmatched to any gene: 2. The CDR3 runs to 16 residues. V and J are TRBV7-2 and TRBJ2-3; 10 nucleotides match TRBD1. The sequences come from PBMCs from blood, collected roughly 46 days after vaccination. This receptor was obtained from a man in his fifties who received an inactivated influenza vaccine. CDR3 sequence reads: CASSLEGTGGTDTQYF. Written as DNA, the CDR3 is TGTGCCAGCAGCTTAGAGGGGACAGGGGGCACAGATACGCAGTATTTT.